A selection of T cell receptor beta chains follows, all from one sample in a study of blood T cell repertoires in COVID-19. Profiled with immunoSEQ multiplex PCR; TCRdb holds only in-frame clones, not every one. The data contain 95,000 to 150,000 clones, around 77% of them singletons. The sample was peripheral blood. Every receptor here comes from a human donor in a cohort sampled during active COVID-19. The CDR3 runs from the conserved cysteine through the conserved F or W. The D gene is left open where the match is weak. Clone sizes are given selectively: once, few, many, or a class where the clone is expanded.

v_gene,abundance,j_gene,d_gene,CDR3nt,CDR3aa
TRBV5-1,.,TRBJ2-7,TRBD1,TGCGCCAGCAGCTTGGCGGGACAGGGCAACGAGCAGTACTTC,CASSLAGQGNEQYF
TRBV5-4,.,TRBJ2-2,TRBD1,TGTGCCAGCAGCTTTAGTTTAGGGACAGCGAACACCGGGGAGCTGTTTTTT,CASSFSLGTANTGELFF
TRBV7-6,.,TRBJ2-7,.,TGTGCCAGCAGCTTAGGATATGTGGGCTCCGTGGTTTACGAGCAGTACTTC,CASSLGYVGSVVYEQYF
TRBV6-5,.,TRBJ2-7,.,TGTGCCAGCAGAAAGCGGGTAACCTACGAGCAGTACTTC,CASRKRVTYEQYF
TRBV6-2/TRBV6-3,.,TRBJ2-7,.,TGTGCCAGCAGCTTGTCGGGTTTTCTCGGGGACGAGCAGTACTTC,CASSLSGFLGDEQYF
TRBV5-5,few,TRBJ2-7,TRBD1,TGTGCCAGCAGCTATACAGGGGGGACGGACGAGCAGTACTTC,CASSYTGGTDEQYF
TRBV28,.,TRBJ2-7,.,TGTGCCAGCAGTTTGGGCAGCCTCTACGAGCAGTACTTC,CASSLGSLYEQYF
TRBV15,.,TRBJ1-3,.,TGTGCCACCAGAACGACAGGAGTCTCTGGAAACACCATATATTTT,CATRTTGVSGNTIYF
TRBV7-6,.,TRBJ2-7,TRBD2,TGTGCCAGCAGCCCGGGGACTAGGGGGACCTACGAGCAGTACTTC,CASSPGTRGTYEQYF
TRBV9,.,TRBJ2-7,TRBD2,TGTGCCAGCAGCGCAGCGGGACTAGCAGTACACGAGCAGTACTTC,CASSAAGLAVHEQYF
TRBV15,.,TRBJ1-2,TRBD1,TGTGCCACCAGCAGAGGGACAGGCTATGGCTACACCTTC,CATSRGTGYGYTF
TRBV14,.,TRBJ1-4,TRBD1,TGTGCCAGCAGCCCTTACCGGGACAGGGCTGAAAAACTGTTTTTT,CASSPYRDRAEKLFF
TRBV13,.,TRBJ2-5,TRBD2,TGTGCCAGCTCGTCACTAGCGGAGGGCGAGACCCAGTACTTC,CASSSLAEGETQYF
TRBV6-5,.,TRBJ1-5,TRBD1,TGTGCCAGCAGTCGGGACAGGAATCAGCCCCAGCATTTT,CASSRDRNQPQHF
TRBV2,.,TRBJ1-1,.,TGTGCCAGCAGTGAGCTAGGGGACACACTGAACACTGAAGCTTTCTTT,CASSELGDTLNTEAFF
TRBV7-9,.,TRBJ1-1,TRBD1,TGTGCCAGCAGCTTAGTGGGACAGGATGAAGCTTTCTTT,CASSLVGQDEAFF
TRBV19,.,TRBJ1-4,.,TGTGCCAGTAGTAAACTCCGTGAAAAACTGTTTTTT,CASSKLREKLFF
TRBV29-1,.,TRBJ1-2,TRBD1,TGCAGCTCGACGGGAGGGGACAGCGACTATGGCTACACCTTC,CSSTGGDSDYGYTF
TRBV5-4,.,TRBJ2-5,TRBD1,TGTGCCAGCAGCTTGATCCAGACAGGGGGCAGGAGGGAGACCCAGTACTTC,CASSLIQTGGRRETQYF
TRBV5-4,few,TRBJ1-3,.,TGTGCCAGCAGCTTGGATACAGGGCCCTCTGGAAACACCATATATTTT,CASSLDTGPSGNTIYF